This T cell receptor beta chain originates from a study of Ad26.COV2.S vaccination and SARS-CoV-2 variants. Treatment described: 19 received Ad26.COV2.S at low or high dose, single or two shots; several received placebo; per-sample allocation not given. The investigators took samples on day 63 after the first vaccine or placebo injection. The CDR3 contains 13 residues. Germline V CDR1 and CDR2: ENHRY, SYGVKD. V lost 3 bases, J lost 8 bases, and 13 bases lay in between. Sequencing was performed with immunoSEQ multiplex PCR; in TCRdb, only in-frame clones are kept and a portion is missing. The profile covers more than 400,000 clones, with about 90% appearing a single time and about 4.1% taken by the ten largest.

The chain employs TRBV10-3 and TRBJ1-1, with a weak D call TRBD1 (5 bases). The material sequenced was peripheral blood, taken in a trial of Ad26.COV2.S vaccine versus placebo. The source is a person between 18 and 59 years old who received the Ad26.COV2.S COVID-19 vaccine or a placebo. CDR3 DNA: TGTGCCATCAGTGATGGGGGTGGCACCGAAGCTTTCTTT. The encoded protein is CAISDGGGTEAFF.